This T cell receptor beta chain derives from a study of cytomegalovirus exposure and HLA in healthy donors. Looking at the study overall: An early data release held some 85 million unique TCRs from HLA-typed donors. Findings and limits, study-wide: Follow-up analysis later connected one missense variant in DCLRE1C with trimming of TCR beta V- and J-genes.

The PCR made use of 60 Vbeta and 13 Jbeta primers. Generated by immunoSEQ multiplex PCR, the TCRdb table keeps only in-frame clones and is missing some. The data show 110,000 to 150,000 clones, with 70% to 85% seen just once and 3% to 4% held by the top ten. Concerning this clone itself: Its antigen is not known. An end of the junction does not agree with germline; a read error may underlie this.

CDR1 SGHNT and CDR2 YYREEE come from the germline V gene (reference sequence). This CDR3 is built from 15 residues. Every donor was a healthy person donating bone marrow. This sequence originates from a male donor in good health and CMV-seronegative. The chain uses TRBV5-4 and TRBJ2-7; 9 positions match TRBD1. What was sequenced was PBMCs. CDR3 bases: TGTGCCAGCAGCCCCCCGGGACAGGGTACCCACGAGCAGCACTTC. Protein product: CASSPPGQGTHEQHF.